The subject of this entry is one TCR beta chain. Clones were read by immunoSEQ multiplex PCR, and TCRdb kept only the in-frame ones, dropping some. Among about 64,000 clones listed, 75% to 85% were seen once. CDR1 and CDR2 from the germline V gene are MNHEY and SVGAGI. The CDR3 totals 14 residues. Trimming removed 6 bases from V and 3 bases from J; junction bases left unmatched: 8. The sample is drawn from a study of blood T cell repertoires in COVID-19. About the study: Sources were T cells, B-cell-depleted T cells, or PBMCs; the material itself was cDNA or gDNA.

This chain links TRBV6-5 with TRBJ2-7, with 7 nucleotides matching TRBD1. The clonotype originates from a woman aged 55-70 years with acute or convalescent COVID-19. The sample comprised peripheral blood. The CDR3 loop reads CASRASQGRYEQYF. CDR3 DNA: TGTGCCAGCAGAGCTTCACAGGGGCGCTACGAGCAGTACTTC.